The 2 T cell receptor beta chains in this list originate from one sample, sequenced in a study of blood T cell repertoires in COVID-19. The method was immunoSEQ multiplex PCR; TCRdb's version includes in-frame clones alone and lacks a portion of them. This table has about 240,000 clones, around 87% appearing once. Input material: peripheral blood. Source of these receptors: a man aged 55 to 69 who had recovered from COVID-19.

V gene TRBV19 combines with J gene TRBJ1-5; TRBD1 agrees at 7 bases. The CDR3 spans 13 residues. The J segment lost 4 bases and the V segment lost 4 bases, leaving 1 base of the junction unmatched. Per the germline V gene, CDR1 is LNHDA and CDR2 is SQIVND (reference sequence). CDR3 sequence (DNA): TGTGCCAGTAGTACACAGGGGAATCAGCCCCAGCATTTT. This codes for CASSTQGNQPQHF.

In nucleotides, the CDR3 is TGTGCCATCAGTGAGTCCCTAAAAGCGGGTGAGCAGTTCTTC. Its translation is CAISESLKAGEQFF. The rearrangement links TRBV10-3 to TRBJ2-1; TRBD2 might be the D (6 bases). Germline CDR1 and CDR2: ENHRY and SYGVKD. Trimming took off 0 bases at V and 9 bases at J, with 12 bases between the two ends. The CDR3 has 14 residues.